Below, 26 T cell receptor beta chains from the same sample are listed, as sequenced in a study of response to subunit inactivated influenza vaccine. Each CDR3 protein is one row after TCRdb ran MiXCR on the RT-PCR reads. The table records over 300,000 distinct CDR3 sequences, 21% of them present only once. Here the sequenced sample was PBMCs from blood, taken about 20 months after vaccination. The receptors stem from a man aged 50-75 years who received an inactivated influenza vaccine.

This clonotype was seen a handful of times. The chain joins TRBV29-1 to TRBJ1-3; weak D call: TRBD1 (5 bases). This CDR3 contains 13 residues. Germline V gene lookup returns CDR1 SQVTM and CDR2 ANQGSEA. V lost 4 bases to trimming and J lost 1 base, with 8 bases between them. CDR3 amino acids: CSVVGGSGNTIYF. Written as DNA, the CDR3 is TGCAGCGTTGTCGGGGGATCTGGAAACACCATATATTTT.

The table lists this clonotype with a few counts. V and J are TRBV7-2 and TRBJ1-4; D may be TRBD1 (5 bases). The CDR3 runs to 15 residues. Germline V lookup: CDR1 SGHTA, CDR2 FQGNSA. Trimming removed 0 bases at V and 4 bases at J, with 9 bases between. CDR3 sequence reads: CASSLAQGFNEKLFF. The CDR3 DNA is TGTGCCAGCAGCTTAGCCCAGGGTTTTAATGAAAAACTGTTTTTT.

The chain combines TRBV30 with TRBJ1-5; TRBD1 aligns across 7 bases. CDR1 and CDR2 (germline): GTSNPN, SVGIG (reference sequence). J was trimmed by 7 bases and V by 3 bases; bases with no gene match: 3. The CDR3 contains 12 residues. CDR3 in DNA: TGTGCCTGGAGCGGACAGGACCAGCCCCAGCATTTT. This codes for CAWSGQDQPQHF.

This clonotype was counted only a few times. The rearrangement links TRBV6-5 to TRBJ2-7, with no clear D. Trimming took 0 bases from V and 1 from J, leaving 7 bases between them. The CDR3 runs to 14 residues. Germline CDR1 is MNHEY and CDR2 is SVGAGI. The CDR3 DNA is TGTGCCAGCAGTTACTCGACGGCTTCCTACGAGCAGTACTTC. Protein: CASSYSTASYEQYF.

The chain couples TRBV9 to TRBJ2-2; possibly TRBD1 for D (5 bases). Germline lookup yields CDR1 SGDLS and CDR2 YYNGEE. V lost 0 bases, J lost 1 base, and 16 bases lay in between. The CDR3 covers 18 residues. CDR3 sequence: CASSVGIGGRGNTGELFF. The CDR3, as DNA: TGTGCCAGCAGCGTAGGGATCGGCGGAAGGGGGAACACCGGGGAGCTGTTTTTT.

This clonotype was detected a few times. This rearrangement joins TRBV7-2 to TRBJ1-6; the D gene is possibly TRBD1 (5 bases). V gave up 2 bases and J gave up 7 bases, with 12 bases separating them. Germline V gene data show CDR1 as SGHTA and CDR2 as FQGNSA. The CDR3 loop spans 15 amino acids. This CDR3 reads CASSLTGLQNSPLHF. CDR3 in DNA: TGTGCCAGCAGCTTAACGGGACTACAGAATTCACCCCTCCACTTT.

The chain has TRBV19 and TRBJ2-1, with D possibly matching TRBD2 (6 bases). The germline V and J ends were trimmed by 1 base and 6 bases, with 10 bases remaining between them. CDR1 and CDR2 from the germline V gene are LNHDA and SQIVND (reference sequence). The CDR3 has 14 amino acids. The CDR3 is CASSIAGGPNEQFF. The DNA for the CDR3 is TGTGCCAGTAGTATAGCCGGAGGGCCCAATGAGCAGTTCTTC.

The rearrangement uses TRBV7-2 and TRBJ1-6; no firm D call. Germline V gene data show CDR1 as SGHTA and CDR2 as FQGNSA. This CDR3 spans 14 amino acids. The ends were cut back, 2 bases at V and 7 bases at J, with 9 bases in the middle. CDR3 nucleotide sequence: TGTGCCAGCAGCTTAATCGCGGCAAATTCACCCCTCCACTTT. Protein sequence: CASSLIAANSPLHF. The full variable domain, completed using reference TRBV7-2 and TRBJ1-6, is GAGVSQSPSNKVTEKGKDVELRCDPISGHTALYWYRQSLGQGLEFLIYFQGNSAPDKSGLPSDRFSAERTGGSVSTLTIQRTQQEDSAVYLCASSLIAANSPLHFGNGTRLTVT.

This clonotype was found a few times. V is TRBV20-1 and J is TRBJ2-3; D could derive from TRBD1 or TRBD2 (5 bases each). V was clipped by 6 bases and J by 0 bases, with 7 bases between them. CDR1 is DFQATT and CDR2 is SNEGSKA in the germline V gene (reference sequence). The CDR3 has 12 amino acids. CDR3 protein: CSAEGSTDTQYF. CDR3 bases: TGCAGTGCCGAGGGGAGCACAGATACGCAGTATTTT.

The V call is TRBV2, the J call TRBJ1-5, with D unresolved. The V gene's germline CDR1 is SNHLY and CDR2 FYNNEI. V was clipped by 3 bases and J by 5 bases, with 14 bases between them. The CDR3 runs to 15 residues. The CDR3 DNA sequence: TGTGCCAGCAGTGACCGGCACCTCGGAGATCAGCCCCAGCATTTT. Its protein product is CASSDRHLGDQPQHF.

This clonotype was counted between two and nine times. V gene TRBV19 combines with J gene TRBJ1-5; D is uncertain. The CDR3 spans 15 residues. The germline V and J ends were trimmed by 6 bases and 0 bases, with 12 bases remaining between them. Germline V gene data show CDR1 as LNHDA and CDR2 as SQIVND (reference sequence). The CDR3 loop is CASRPRELSNQPQHF. CDR3 nucleotide sequence: TGTGCCAGTAGACCCCGGGAGCTTAGCAATCAGCCCCAGCATTTT.

This clonotype was seen more than once but under ten times. The chain links TRBV12-3 or TRBV12-4 to TRBJ2-2; perhaps TRBD2 as D (6 bases). Trimming cost V 2 bases and J 6 bases, with 13 bases left between them. The CDR3 is 15 amino acids. CDR3 sequence (DNA): TGTGCCAGCAGTTTAATGCTAGCGAGATCCGGGGAGCTGTTTTTT. Amino acids: CASSLMLARSGELFF.

J is TRBJ2-2 and V is TRBV6-1; possibly TRBD2 for D (6 bases). CDR1 is MNHNS, CDR2 SASEGT, per germline. This CDR3 contains 14 residues. The ends were cut back, 6 bases at V and 1 base at J, with 9 bases in the middle. Here the CDR3 DNA reads TGTGCCAGCAGCTGGGACTTGAACACCGGGGAGCTGTTTTTT. It encodes CASSWDLNTGELFF.

This clonotype was seen a handful of times. This rearrangement joins TRBV7-9 to TRBJ1-1; D is ambiguous. The V gene's germline CDR1 is SEHNR and CDR2 FQNEAQ (reference sequence). V lost 5 bases and J 7 bases, leaving 17 bases between the germline ends. This CDR3 is built from 14 residues. DNA of the CDR3: TGTGCCAGCAGCCCAGTAGGTCCTTGGGGTGAAGCTTTCTTT. Protein sequence: CASSPVGPWGEAFF.

This chain joins TRBV5-1 and TRBJ1-1; D possibly corresponds to TRBD1 (5 bases). The V gene's germline CDR1 is SGHRS and CDR2 YFSETQ. With 2 bases removed from V and 1 base from J, the gap between germline ends came to 12 bases. The CDR3 is made up of 15 amino acids. CDR3 region: CASSFSGIENTEAFF. CDR3 coding DNA: TGCGCCAGCAGCTTCTCAGGGATAGAGAACACTGAAGCTTTCTTT. The full variable domain, with the rest looked up from reference TRBV5-1 and TRBJ1-1, is KAGVTQTPRYLIKTRGQQVTLSCSPISGHRSVSWYQQTPGQGLQFLFEYFSETQRNKGNFPGRFSGRQFSNSRSEMNVSTLELGDSALYLCASSFSGIENTEAFFGQGTRLTVV.

This clonotype came up a few times. This rearrangement joins TRBV14 to TRBJ1-5; D remains unclear. Per germline, CDR1 SGHDN and CDR2 FVKESK. V gave up 1 base and J gave up 7 bases, with 8 bases separating them. CDR3 size: 13 residues. The chain's CDR3 is CASSQGVKQPQHF. CDR3 DNA sequence: TGTGCCAGCAGCCAAGGGGTGAAACAGCCCCAGCATTTT.

The V gene is TRBV29-1, the J gene TRBJ2-3; D may be TRBD1 or TRBD2 (5 bases each). The ends were cut back, 0 bases at V and 2 bases at J, with 12 bases in the middle. The CDR3 runs to 15 residues. The germline V gene encodes CDR1 SQVTM and CDR2 ANQGSEA. This CDR3 reads CSVEDSGPITDTQYF. The CDR3 DNA reads TGCAGCGTTGAAGACTCGGGACCTATCACAGATACGCAGTATTTT.

This clonotype has more than one count but fewer than ten. The chain uses TRBV12-3 or TRBV12-4 and TRBJ2-7, with 9 bases lining up with TRBD1. The CDR3 sequence is 14 residues long. Trimming removed 6 bases from V and 6 bases from J; junction bases left unmatched: 9. Written as DNA, the CDR3 is TGTGCCAGCAGACCTCGACAGGGACAGGGCGAGCAGTACTTC. Translated, it gives CASRPRQGQGEQYF.

This chain connects TRBV27 to TRBJ2-3, with 13 bases lining up with TRBD2. The CDR3 consists of 16 residues. From germline, CDR1 is MNHEY and CDR2 SMNVEV (reference sequence). V lost 7 bases and J lost 4; bases outside the gene matches: 8. The CDR3 nucleotides read TGTGCCAGCACCCTACTAGCGGGAGGGCCCCCAGATACGCAGTATTTT. It yields the protein CASTLLAGGPPDTQYF.

The genes are TRBV6-2 or TRBV6-3 and TRBJ2-7, with 7 bases aligning to TRBD1. CDR1 is MNHEY and CDR2 is SVGEGT in the germline V gene. After removal of 6 bases from V and 6 bases from J, the junction contained 8 bases not matched to a gene. This CDR3 has 13 residues. CDR3 loop: CASSPRQGVEQYF. The CDR3 nucleotides are TGTGCCAGCAGCCCTAGACAGGGTGTCGAGCAGTACTTC.

This clonotype was observed many times. The J gene is TRBJ1-6, the V gene TRBV6-1; 8 bases fit TRBD1. This CDR3 has 15 residues. Per germline, CDR1 MNHNS and CDR2 SASEGT. Germline trimming cut 6 bases from V and 6 bases from J; bases unmatched to any gene: 7. DNA of the CDR3: TGTGCCAGCAGGGAACAGGGGGGAGTTAATTCACCCCTCCACTTT. Translating it yields CASREQGGVNSPLHF.

The chain has TRBV6-2 or TRBV6-3 and TRBJ2-1; 14 nucleotides align to TRBD2. The length of the CDR3 is 16 residues. The V gene end was trimmed by 5 bases and the J gene end by 7 bases; junction bases not matched to a gene: 7. The germline V gene has CDR1 MNHEY and CDR2 SVGEGT. In nucleotides, the CDR3 is TGTGCCAGCAGTCCGGGACTAGCGGGAGTCAGGAATGAGCAGTTCTTC. It encodes CASSPGLAGVRNEQFF.

In DNA form, the CDR3 reads TGTGCCAGCAGTGAAAGCCTAGCGGGGATAGAGACCCAGTACTTC. This gives the protein CASSESLAGIETQYF. The V and J genes are TRBV2 and TRBJ2-5; TRBD2 matches 9 bases. J gave up 4 bases and V 2 bases, and 5 bases lay outside the gene matches. Germline CDR1 and CDR2: SNHLY and FYNNEI. The CDR3 extends over 15 amino acids.

V gene TRBV28 combines with J gene TRBJ2-3, with 8 bases lining up with TRBD1. Germline lookup yields CDR1 MDHEN and CDR2 SYDVKM. The CDR3 runs 14 residues. Trimming at V came to 6 bases and at J to 6 bases, leaving 8 bases not matched to a gene. CDR3 loop: CASSPGQDRDTQYF. The CDR3 DNA is TGTGCCAGCAGCCCGGGACAGGATCGGGATACGCAGTATTTT.

This rearrangement joins TRBV4-3 to TRBJ2-1, with D unclear. The CDR3 contains 14 residues. V lost 1 base, J lost 5 bases, and 9 bases lay in between. CDR1 LGHNA and CDR2 YSLEER come from the germline V gene. The CDR3 loop is CASSQGNYNNEQFF. CDR3 bases: TGCGCCAGCAGCCAAGGGAATTACAACAATGAGCAGTTCTTC.

The chain combines TRBV28 with TRBJ2-3; D might be TRBD1 (6 bases). The CDR3 is 14 residues long. V was trimmed by 5 bases and J by 5 bases, leaving 14 bases between them. CDR1 and CDR2 (germline): MDHEN, SYDVKM. CDR3 nucleotides: TGTGCCAGCAGTAGTCCAGGGGCGGTAGATACGCAGTATTTT. Its translation: CASSSPGAVDTQYF.